The 20 T cell receptor beta chains reported below all come from one sample, sequenced in a study of T-cell memory formation after mild COVID-19. TCRdb used MiXCR to reprocess the 5' RACE reads, holding one entry per CDR3 protein. The sample shows about 430,000 distinct CDR3 sequences, roughly 26% of them seen only once. Sequencing was carried out using PBMCs or a T cell subset sorted from them (not recorded which). The receptor set was obtained from an adult woman who had mild COVID-19 (a few samples of this study predate the infection). Cell type and time point are not known.

This clonotype came up many times. V usage is TRBV5-1 and J usage is TRBJ2-7; possibly TRBD1 for D (5 bases). This CDR3 spans 14 amino acids. CDR1 is SGHRS, CDR2 YFSETQ, per germline. The ends were cut back, 0 bases at V and 2 bases at J, with 9 bases in the middle. The CDR3 nucleotides are TGCGCCAGCAGCTTGGGCGCAGGGACCTACGAGCAGTACTTC. It codes for CASSLGAGTYEQYF.

The V and J genes are TRBV9 and TRBJ1-4; possible D gene TRBD1, 6 bases. V gave up 4 bases and J gave up 7 bases, with 17 bases separating them. CDR1 is SGDLS and CDR2 is YYNGEE in the germline V gene. The CDR3 runs to 15 residues. CDR3 protein: CASSRGGQGGEKLFF. Written as DNA, the CDR3 is TGTGCCAGCAGCAGGGGGGGGCAGGGCGGTGAAAAACTGTTTTTT.

The chain uses TRBV9 and TRBJ2-4; the D gene is possibly TRBD2 (6 bases). From germline, CDR1 is SGDLS and CDR2 YYNGEE. CDR3 length equals 17 residues. The ends were cut back, 0 bases at V and 7 bases at J, with 20 bases in the middle. The CDR3 spells CASSVGSGPSGRNIQYF. The CDR3 bases are TGTGCCAGCAGCGTAGGGAGTGGACCATCGGGGAGGAACATTCAGTACTTC.

Of note for this clonotype: A junction end diverges from the germline sequence, so it may reflect a read error. The chain couples TRBV15 to TRBJ1-1, with a possible D match to TRBD1 (6 bases). This CDR3 is built from 12 residues. From germline, CDR1 is LNHNV and CDR2 YYDKDF (reference sequence). The CDR3: CATSTGNPEAFF. CDR3 coding DNA: TGTGCCACCTCAACAGGGAACCCTGAAGCTTTCTTT. Full variable domain (remainder filled in from reference TRBV15 and TRBJ1-1): DAMVIQNPRYQVTQFGKPVTLSCSQTLNHNVMYWYQQKSSQAPKLLFHYYDKDFNNEADTPDNFQSRRPNTSFCFLDIRSPGLGDTAMYLCATSTGNPEAFFGQGTRLTVV.

The chain carries TRBV12-3 or TRBV12-4 and TRBJ1-4; a possible D gene is TRBD1 (5 bases). The CDR3 consists of 15 residues. V shed 5 bases and J shed 6 bases, with 16 bases lying between them. CDR3 region: CASSTSEGVYEKLFF. The CDR3 nucleotides read TGTGCCAGCAGTACCAGCGAAGGGGTTTATGAAAAACTGTTTTTT.

This clonotype was seen more than once but under ten times. The chain is built from TRBV9 and TRBJ2-1, with D unresolved. Trimming took 0 bases from V and 6 from J, leaving 10 bases between them. The CDR3 contains 14 residues. The germline V gene encodes CDR1 SGDLS and CDR2 YYNGEE. The CDR3 spells CASSVAAARNEQFF. In DNA form, the CDR3 reads TGTGCCAGCAGCGTAGCTGCCGCCCGCAATGAGCAGTTCTTC.

The gene calls are TRBV30 and TRBJ1-2; the match to TRBD1 covers 11 bases. The CDR3 contains 16 residues. Trimming cost V 2 bases and J 6 bases; bases outside gene matches: 11. Germline V CDR1 and CDR2: GTSNPN, SVGIG (reference sequence). CDR3 sequence (DNA): TGTGCCTGGAGTCCCGGGACAGGGGGACTATTCCATGGCTACACCTTC. The encoded protein is CAWSPGTGGLFHGYTF. Variable domain in full (rest from reference TRBV30 and TRBJ1-2): SQTIHQWPATLVQPVGSPLSLECTVEGTSNPNLYWYRQAAGRGLQLLFYSVGIGQISSEVPQNLSASRPQDRQFILSSKKLLLSDSGFYLCAWSPGTGGLFHGYTFGSGTRLTVV.

The chain uses TRBV12-3 or TRBV12-4 and TRBJ2-2, with D tentatively TRBD2 (6 bases). This CDR3 has 14 amino acids. V was trimmed by 5 bases and J by 4 bases, leaving 11 bases between them. This CDR3 is CASSPQAGTGELFF. The CDR3 bases are TGTGCCAGCAGTCCCCAAGCGGGCACCGGGGAGCTGTTTTTT.

V usage is TRBV10-3 and J usage is TRBJ2-5, with D perhaps being TRBD1 or TRBD2 (6 bases each). The CDR3 is made up of 15 amino acids. The germline V gene encodes CDR1 ENHRY and CDR2 SYGVKD. V was cut by 2 bases and J by 2 bases, with 12 bases left in between. The CDR3 loop is CAISERGRRQETQYF. The CDR3 nucleotides are TGTGCCATCAGTGAGAGGGGGAGGCGGCAAGAGACCCAGTACTTC.

This clonotype was seen only a few times. This chain joins TRBV6-6 and TRBJ2-1; D is possibly TRBD1 or TRBD2 (5 bases each). The germline gives CDR1 MNHNY, CDR2 SVGAGI (reference sequence). The CDR3 length is 16 residues. Deletions cut 6 bases from V and 2 bases from J, with 17 bases between. The CDR3 is CASSHRDALAYNEQFF. The CDR3 DNA reads as TGTGCCAGCAGCCACCGGGACGCCTTGGCCTACAATGAGCAGTTCTTC.

This clonotype has only a few counts. This chain uses TRBV6-5 with TRBJ1-1; D is ambiguous. The CDR3 totals 12 residues. The V end was cut by 2 bases, the J end by 6 bases, with 7 bases between. Germline CDR1 is MNHEY and CDR2 is SVGAGI. CDR3 coding DNA: TGTGCCAGCAGTTACGGTGGGGCTGAAGCTTTCTTT. This translates into CASSYGGAEAFF.

The CDR3, as DNA: TGCAGTGCTAGAGATGGGGGGAATTTCGGGGAGCTGTTTTTT. Protein sequence: CSARDGGNFGELFF. The chain combines TRBV20-1 with TRBJ2-2; a possible D gene is TRBD2 (6 bases). Per the germline V gene, CDR1 is DFQATT and CDR2 is SNEGSKA (reference sequence). There are 14 residues in the CDR3. Trimming removed 0 bases from V and 7 bases from J, with 12 bases in between.

The J gene is TRBJ2-1, the V gene TRBV6-5; 7 nucleotides align to TRBD1. Germline values: CDR1 MNHEY, CDR2 SVGAGI. The J segment lost 0 bases and the V segment lost 5 bases, leaving 7 bases of the junction unmatched. This CDR3 is built from 16 residues. The CDR3 region is CASSSYRGSSYNEQFF. CDR3 DNA sequence: TGTGCCAGCAGTAGCTACAGGGGAAGCTCCTACAATGAGCAGTTCTTC.

This chain uses TRBV19 with TRBJ2-7; 7 positions agree with TRBD2. The CDR3 extends over 15 amino acids. Germline values: CDR1 LNHDA, CDR2 SQIVND (reference sequence). The ends lost 4 bases at V and 2 bases at J; junction bases unmatched: 8. CDR3 sequence: CASSRGGVLPYEQYF. The DNA for the CDR3 is TGTGCCAGTAGTAGGGGGGGAGTACTCCCCTACGAGCAGTACTTC.

Only a few counts were recorded for this clonotype. The chain carries TRBV11-1 and TRBJ2-3; TRBD2 aligns across 7 bases. This CDR3 is 16 amino acids long. V shed 5 bases and J 0 bases; nucleotides not matched to a gene: 8. Germline V CDR1 and CDR2: SGHAT, FQDESV (reference sequence). The CDR3 DNA reads as TGTGCCAGCAGCCCTGGGACTAAGCGGAGCACAGATACGCAGTATTTT. Amino acids: CASSPGTKRSTDTQYF.

This clonotype was detected many times. J is TRBJ2-7 and V is TRBV5-1; 9 nucleotides line up with TRBD1. The CDR3 covers 14 residues. Per germline, CDR1 SGHRS and CDR2 YFSETQ. V was pared by 0 bases and J by 5 bases, with 3 bases of the junction left unmatched. The CDR3 bases are TGCGCCAGCAGCTTGGGGGACAGGGTCGACGAGCAGTACTTC. Translated: CASSLGDRVDEQYF.

In this sample, this clonotype turned up a few times. The chain carries TRBV20-1 and TRBJ1-2; the D gene is possibly TRBD1 (6 bases). Germline V gene sequence: CDR1 DFQATT, CDR2 SNEGSKA (reference sequence). CDR3 length: 13 amino acids. With 0 bases removed from V and 8 bases from J, the gap between germline ends came to 13 bases. The CDR3 DNA reads TGCAGTGCTAGAGAGTTGTCAGGGGAAGGCTACACCTTC. This gives the protein CSARELSGEGYTF.

This chain links TRBV4-2 with TRBJ1-5; D remains ambiguous. Germline lookup yields CDR1 LGHNA and CDR2 YNFKEQ. The CDR3 spans 15 residues. V was shortened by 1 base and J by 0 bases, with 7 bases between the two germline ends. This CDR3 is CASSQVDTSNQPQHF. CDR3 coding DNA: TGTGCCAGCAGCCAAGTCGACACTAGCAATCAGCCCCAGCATTTT.

The chain has TRBV30 and TRBJ2-3, with TRBD1 matching 7 bases. Germline lookup yields CDR1 GTSNPN and CDR2 SVGIG (reference sequence). This CDR3 contains 13 residues. With V trimmed by 2 bases and J by 4 bases, 3 bases remained unmatched. CDR3 in DNA: TGTGCCTGGAGTCAGGGGGACGCAGATACGCAGTATTTT. Residues: CAWSQGDADTQYF.

This clonotype was counted many times. This chain joins TRBV27 and TRBJ2-1; 9 bases line up with TRBD2. The CDR3 consists of 16 residues. The junction had 14 bases not matched to a gene; V was cut back by 8 bases and J by 6 bases. The germline V gene has CDR1 MNHEY and CDR2 SMNVEV (reference sequence). CDR3 region: CASSRRGSGRGNEQFF. For the CDR3, the DNA is TGTGCCAGCTCTCGGAGGGGTAGCGGGAGAGGCAATGAGCAGTTCTTC.